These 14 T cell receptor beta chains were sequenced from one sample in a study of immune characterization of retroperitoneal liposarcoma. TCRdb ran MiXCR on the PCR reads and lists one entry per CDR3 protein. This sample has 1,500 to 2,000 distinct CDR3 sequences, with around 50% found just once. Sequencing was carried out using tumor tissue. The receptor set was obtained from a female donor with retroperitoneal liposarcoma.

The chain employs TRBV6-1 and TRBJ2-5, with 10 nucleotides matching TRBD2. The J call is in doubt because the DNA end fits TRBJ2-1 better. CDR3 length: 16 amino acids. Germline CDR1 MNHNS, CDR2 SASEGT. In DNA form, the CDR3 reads TGTGCCAGCAGCGAAAGCGGGGGGGCGGCCTACAATGAGCAGTTCTTC. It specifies CASSESGGAAYNEQFF.

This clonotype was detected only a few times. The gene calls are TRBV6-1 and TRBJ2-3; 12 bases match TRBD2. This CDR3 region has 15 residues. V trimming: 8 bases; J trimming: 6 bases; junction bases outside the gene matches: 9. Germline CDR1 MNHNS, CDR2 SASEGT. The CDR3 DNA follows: TGTGCCAGCGGGGAGGGACTAGCGGGCCCCGATACGCAGTATTTT. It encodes CASGEGLAGPDTQYF.

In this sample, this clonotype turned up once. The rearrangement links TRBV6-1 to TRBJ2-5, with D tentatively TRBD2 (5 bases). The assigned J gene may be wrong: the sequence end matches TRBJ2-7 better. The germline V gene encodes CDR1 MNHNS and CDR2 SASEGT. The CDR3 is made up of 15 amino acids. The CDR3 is CASSEADDGNYEQYF. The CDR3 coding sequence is TGTGCCAGCAGTGAAGCCGACGACGGGAACTACGAGCAGTACTTC.

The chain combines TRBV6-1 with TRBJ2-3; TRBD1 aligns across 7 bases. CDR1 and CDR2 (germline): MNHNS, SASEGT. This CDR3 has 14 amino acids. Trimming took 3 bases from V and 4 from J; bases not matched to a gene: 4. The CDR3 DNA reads TGTGCCAGCAGTGATAACAGGGGCCCAGATACGCAGTATTTT. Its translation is CASSDNRGPDTQYF.

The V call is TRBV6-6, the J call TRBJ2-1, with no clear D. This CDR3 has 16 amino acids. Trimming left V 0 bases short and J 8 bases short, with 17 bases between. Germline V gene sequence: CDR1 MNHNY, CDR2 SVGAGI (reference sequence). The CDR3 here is CASSYSVVISSYEQFF. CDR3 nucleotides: TGTGCCAGCAGTTACTCAGTGGTTATTAGCTCCTATGAGCAGTTCTTC.

The CDR3 loop reads CASSLGGGETQYF. The CDR3 nucleotides are TGTGCCAGCAGCTTAGGAGGGGGGGAGACCCAGTACTTC. The V call is TRBV7-2, the J call TRBJ2-1; possibly TRBD1 or TRBD2 for D (6 bases each). The closer fit of TRBJ2-5 to the DNA end suggests the J call may be wrong. Germline V gives CDR1 SGHTA, CDR2 FQGNSA. The CDR3 is 13 residues long.

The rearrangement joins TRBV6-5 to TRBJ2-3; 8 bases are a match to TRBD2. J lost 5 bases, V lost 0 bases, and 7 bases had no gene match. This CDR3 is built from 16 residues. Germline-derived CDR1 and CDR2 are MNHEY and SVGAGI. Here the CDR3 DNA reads TGTGCCAGCAGTTACTCCGGGGGGGCCGGGAGAGATACGCAGTATTTT. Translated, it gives CASSYSGGAGRDTQYF.

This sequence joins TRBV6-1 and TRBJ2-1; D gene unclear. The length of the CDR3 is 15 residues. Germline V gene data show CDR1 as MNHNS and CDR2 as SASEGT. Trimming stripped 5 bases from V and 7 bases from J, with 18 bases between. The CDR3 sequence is CASSWGTKARNEQFF. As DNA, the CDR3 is TGTGCCAGCAGTTGGGGAACCAAGGCTAGGAATGAGCAGTTCTTC.

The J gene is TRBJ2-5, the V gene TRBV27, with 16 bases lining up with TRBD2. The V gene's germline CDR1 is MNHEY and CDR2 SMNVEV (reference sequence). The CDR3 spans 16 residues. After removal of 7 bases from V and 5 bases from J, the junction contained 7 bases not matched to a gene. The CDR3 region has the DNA TGTGCCAGCACCCCCGGGGGACTAGCGGGAGGGGAGACCCAGTACTTC. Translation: CASTPGGLAGGETQYF.

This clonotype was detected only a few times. CDR3 nucleotides: TGTGCCAGCAGCCTTAGACGGACGGAGCAAGATACGCAGTATTTT. Protein sequence: CASSLRRTEQDTQYF. The V and J genes are TRBV6-5 and TRBJ2-3; D gene uncertain. CDR1 is MNHEY and CDR2 is SVGAGI in the germline V gene. The ends were cut back, 6 bases at V and 5 bases at J, with 18 bases in the middle. The CDR3 extends over 15 amino acids.

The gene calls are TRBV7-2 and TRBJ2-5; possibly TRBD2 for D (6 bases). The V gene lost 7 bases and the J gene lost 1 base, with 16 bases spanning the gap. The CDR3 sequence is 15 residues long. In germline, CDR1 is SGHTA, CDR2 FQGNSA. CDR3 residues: CASTTSRDSQETQYF. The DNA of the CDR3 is TGTGCCAGCACCACTTCGCGGGACTCCCAAGAGACCCAGTACTTC.

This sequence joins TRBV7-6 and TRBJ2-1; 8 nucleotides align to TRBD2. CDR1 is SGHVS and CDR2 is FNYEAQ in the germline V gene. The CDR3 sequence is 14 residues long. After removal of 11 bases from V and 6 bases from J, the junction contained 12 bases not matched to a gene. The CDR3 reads CAAGSSGGVNEQFF. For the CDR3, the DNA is TGTGCCGCCGGGTCCTCGGGAGGGGTCAATGAGCAGTTCTTC.

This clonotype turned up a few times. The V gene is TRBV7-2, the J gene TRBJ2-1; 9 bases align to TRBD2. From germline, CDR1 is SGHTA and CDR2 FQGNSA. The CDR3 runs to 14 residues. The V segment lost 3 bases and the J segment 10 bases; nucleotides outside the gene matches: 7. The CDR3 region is CASSFSGGSYEQFF. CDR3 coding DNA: TGTGCCAGCAGCTTTAGCGGGGGATCCTACGAGCAGTTCTTC.

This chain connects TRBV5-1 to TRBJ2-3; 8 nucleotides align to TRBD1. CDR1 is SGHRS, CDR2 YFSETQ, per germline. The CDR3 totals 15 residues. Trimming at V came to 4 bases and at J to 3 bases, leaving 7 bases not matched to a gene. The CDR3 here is CASSIGQGRTDTQYF. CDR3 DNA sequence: TGCGCCAGCAGCATAGGACAGGGAAGGACAGATACGCAGTATTTT.